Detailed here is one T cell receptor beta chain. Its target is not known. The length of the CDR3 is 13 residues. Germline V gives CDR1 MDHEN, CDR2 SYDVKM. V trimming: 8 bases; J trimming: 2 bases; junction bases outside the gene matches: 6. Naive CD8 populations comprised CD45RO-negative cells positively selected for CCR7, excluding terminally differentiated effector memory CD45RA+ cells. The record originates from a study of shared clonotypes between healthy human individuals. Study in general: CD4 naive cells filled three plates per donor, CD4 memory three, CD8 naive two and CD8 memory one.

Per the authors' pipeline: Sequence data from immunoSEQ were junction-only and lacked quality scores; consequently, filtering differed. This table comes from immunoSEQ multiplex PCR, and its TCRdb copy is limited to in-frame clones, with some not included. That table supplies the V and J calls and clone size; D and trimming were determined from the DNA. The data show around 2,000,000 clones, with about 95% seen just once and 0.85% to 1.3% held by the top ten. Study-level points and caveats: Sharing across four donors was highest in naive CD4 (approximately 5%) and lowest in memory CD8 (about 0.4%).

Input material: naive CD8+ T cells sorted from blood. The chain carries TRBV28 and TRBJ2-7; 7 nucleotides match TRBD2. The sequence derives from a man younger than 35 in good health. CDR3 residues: CASQLGGAYEQYF. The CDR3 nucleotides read TGTGCCAGCCAATTGGGGGGGGCCTACGAGCAGTACTTC.